Listed below are T cell receptor beta chains from one sample, sequenced in a study of Ad26.COV2.S vaccination and SARS-CoV-2 variants. Sequencing used immunoSEQ multiplex PCR; TCRdb keeps in-frame clones, though not all of them. Among hundreds of thousands of clones listed, 80% to 90% were seen once. This sample comprised peripheral blood, obtained in a trial of Ad26.COV2.S vaccine versus placebo. The origin of the receptors is a person between 18 and 60 years old who received the Ad26.COV2.S COVID-19 vaccine or a placebo. The CDR3 runs from the conserved cysteine through the conserved F or W. Fields, in order: D gene, J gene, V gene, CDR3 protein. D genes are given only for firm matches.

d_call: TRBD1; j_call: TRBJ2-7; v_call: TRBV7-9; cdr3_aa: CASSPGQGIEQYF
d_call: NA; j_call: TRBJ1-1; v_call: TRBV6-6; cdr3_aa: CASSTISTEAFF
d_call: NA; j_call: TRBJ2-7; v_call: TRBV18; cdr3_aa: CASSPGTASYEQYF
d_call: NA; j_call: TRBJ2-2; v_call: TRBV19; cdr3_aa: CASRVRGTGELFF
d_call: TRBD2; j_call: TRBJ2-1; v_call: TRBV2; cdr3_aa: CASSEREGRNEQFF
d_call: NA; j_call: TRBJ2-7; v_call: TRBV24-1; cdr3_aa: CATRRPKDPYEQYF
d_call: TRBD1; j_call: TRBJ2-7; v_call: TRBV3-1/TRBV3-2; cdr3_aa: CASSQGGTGDEQYF
d_call: NA; j_call: TRBJ2-7; v_call: TRBV10-3; cdr3_aa: CAATPTGSGEQYF
d_call: NA; j_call: TRBJ2-7; v_call: TRBV5-4; cdr3_aa: CASSRSGAGEQYF
d_call: NA; j_call: TRBJ1-6; v_call: TRBV5-1; cdr3_aa: CASTSGGLNSPLHF
d_call: NA; j_call: TRBJ1-2; v_call: TRBV6-6; cdr3_aa: CASSGSEENYGYTF
d_call: NA; j_call: TRBJ2-6; v_call: TRBV3-1/TRBV3-2; cdr3_aa: CASSQAAGASFSGANVLTF
d_call: NA; j_call: TRBJ1-1; v_call: TRBV30; cdr3_aa: CAWSVQGNTEAFF
d_call: NA; j_call: TRBJ2-3; v_call: TRBV13; cdr3_aa: CASSDAGETDTQYF
d_call: NA; j_call: TRBJ2-1; v_call: TRBV6-2/TRBV6-3; cdr3_aa: CASSYQDSNEQFF
d_call: NA; j_call: TRBJ2-7; v_call: TRBV12-3/TRBV12-4; cdr3_aa: CASGFTEGYEQYF
d_call: NA; j_call: TRBJ2-1; v_call: TRBV5-1; cdr3_aa: CASSLADNEQFF
d_call: NA; j_call: TRBJ2-5; v_call: TRBV5-1; cdr3_aa: CASSWQGAQETQYF
d_call: NA; j_call: TRBJ2-3; v_call: TRBV19; cdr3_aa: CASRGLGDTQYF
d_call: NA; j_call: TRBJ1-4; v_call: TRBV9; cdr3_aa: CASSVSWGGYGEKLFF
d_call: NA; j_call: TRBJ2-1; v_call: TRBV10-1; cdr3_aa: CASEHFNEQFF
d_call: TRBD1; j_call: TRBJ1-2; v_call: TRBV10-3; cdr3_aa: CAIADRVALNYGYTF
d_call: NA; j_call: TRBJ1-2; v_call: TRBV19; cdr3_aa: CASSIVGVGGTNYGYTF